The clone carrying this TCR beta chain was found many times. What it binds is not known. From the 5' RACE reads, TCRdb called clonotypes with MiXCR, one entry per CDR3 protein. The data hold over 200,000 distinct CDR3 sequences, with about 18% observed a single time. The CDR3 runs 15 residues. CDR1 is SQVTM, CDR2 ANQGSEA, per germline. The V gene end was trimmed by 4 bases and the J gene end by 4 bases; junction bases not matched to a gene: 9. This sample stems from a study of CD8 T cells in ankylosing spondylitis. Study-wide results and limits: Ankylosing spondylitis blood seemed to carry a telltale TCR beta motif made of several highly homologous variants.

This receptor was taken from a male donor with ankylosing spondylitis. The chain is built from TRBV29-1 and TRBJ2-1, with TRBD2 matching 8 bases. The sample comprised blood, either unsorted or a sorted T cell fraction (not recorded which). CDR3 region: CSVVQSSGGYNEQFF. The CDR3 DNA reads as TGCAGCGTTGTTCAGTCCAGCGGGGGTTACAATGAGCAGTTCTTC.